This T cell receptor beta chain was identified in a study of post-analysis software for immune sequencing data. Overall study: The study covered relapsing-remitting, secondary progressive and progressive-relapsing courses of multiple sclerosis.

Worth noting for this clonotype: An end of the junction differs from the germline gene, which may be a read error.

Incorporated into the TCR beta cDNA libraries were unique molecular identifiers, which served to reduce PCR and sequencing biases. TCRdb passed the PCR reads through MiXCR, listing each CDR3 protein once. This table holds roughly 400,000 distinct CDR3 sequences, over 30% found once. The origin of this receptor is a girl aged 2-10 years with multiple sclerosis. Sequencing was carried out using blood.

CDR3 protein: CVISDEETQYF. The DNA of the CDR3 is TGTGTCATCAGTGACGAAGAGACCCAGTACTTC. This chain links TRBV10-3 with TRBJ2-5; no reliable D call. The CDR3 covers 11 residues. Per the germline V gene, CDR1 is ENHRY and CDR2 is SYGVKD.